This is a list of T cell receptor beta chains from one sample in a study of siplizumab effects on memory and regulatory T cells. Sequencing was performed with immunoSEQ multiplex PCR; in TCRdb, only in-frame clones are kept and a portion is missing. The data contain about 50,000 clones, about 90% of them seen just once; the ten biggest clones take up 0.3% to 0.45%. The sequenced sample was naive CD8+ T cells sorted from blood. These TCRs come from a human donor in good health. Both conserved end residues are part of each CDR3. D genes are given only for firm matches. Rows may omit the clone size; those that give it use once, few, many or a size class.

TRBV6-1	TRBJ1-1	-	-	TGTGCCAGCAGTGAACGGGGTCACCAGAACACTGAAGCTTTCTTT	CASSERGHQNTEAFF
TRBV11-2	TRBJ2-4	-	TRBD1	TGTGCCAGCAGCTTGGGACAGGGAGGGATGAAAAACATTCAGTACTTC	CASSLGQGGMKNIQYF
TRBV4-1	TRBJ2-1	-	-	TGCGCCAGCAGCCAATTAAACAATGAGCAGTTCTTC	CASSQLNNEQFF
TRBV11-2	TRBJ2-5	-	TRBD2	TGTGCCAGCAGCTTACCACTAGCGGGGGATGCGGAGACCCAGTACTTC	CASSLPLAGDAETQYF
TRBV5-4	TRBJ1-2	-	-	TGTGCCAGCAGCTTAGGGGATAACTATGGCTACACCTTC	CASSLGDNYGYTF
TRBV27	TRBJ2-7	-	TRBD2	TGTGCCAGCAGTCCCTTAGCGGCGGGAGGGTCCTACGAGCAGTACTTC	CASSPLAAGGSYEQYF
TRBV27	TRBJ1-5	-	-	TGTGCCAGCAGGATGGCAGGCAACAATCAGCCCCAGCATTTT	CASRMAGNNQPQHF
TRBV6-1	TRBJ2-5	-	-	TGTGCCAGTACCGGGTTATTGTACCAAGAGACCCAGTACTTC	CASTGLLYQETQYF
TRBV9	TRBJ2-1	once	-	TGTGCCAGCAGCGTATTGAGGGGACCCTACAATGAGCAGTTCTTC	CASSVLRGPYNEQFF
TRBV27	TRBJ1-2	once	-	TGTGCCAGCAGTTTAACCCCCGGGGGGGCCTATGGCTACACCTTC	CASSLTPGGAYGYTF
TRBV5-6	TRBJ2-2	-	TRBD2	TGTGCCAGCAGCCCGGGACTAGCGGATTTAACCGGGGAGCTGTTTTTT	CASSPGLADLTGELFF
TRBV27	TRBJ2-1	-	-	TGTGCCAGCAGTTTAGACGGAAAAGAGCAGTTCTTC	CASSLDGKEQFF
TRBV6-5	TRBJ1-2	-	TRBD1	TGTGCCAGCAGTTACTCGAGCACAGGGGGACGATATGGCTACACCTTC	CASSYSSTGGRYGYTF
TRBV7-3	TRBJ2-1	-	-	TGTGCCAGCAGCTTAACGGGACTCCCCTCCTACAATGAGCAGTTCTTC	CASSLTGLPSYNEQFF
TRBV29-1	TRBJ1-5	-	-	TGCAGCGTTGCGTCCGGGATTAGCAATCAGCCCCAGCATTTT	CSVASGISNQPQHF
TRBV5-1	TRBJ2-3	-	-	TGCGCCAGCAGCTACCGGGACCTTAGCACAGATACGCAGTATTTT	CASSYRDLSTDTQYF
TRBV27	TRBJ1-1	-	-	TGTGCCAGCAGTTTGGGCGGAGCCACTGAAGCTTTCTTT	CASSLGGATEAFF